This T cell receptor beta chain is from a study of regulatory T cells in long-lasting Graves disease. Study outcomes and limitations: Favored usage of TRBV28, TRBJ1-2 and TRBJ2-5 was recorded in persistent disease. Patients whose Graves' disease persisted exhibited lower TCR diversity than those newly diagnosed. The number of shared public clonotypes was higher in persistent patients (about 3,000) than new patients (about 910).

Germline V gene sequence: CDR1 SGDLS, CDR2 YYNGEE. The CDR3 sequence is 14 residues long. V lost 1 base to trimming and J lost 8 bases, with 12 bases between them. Time point of the sample: newly diagnosed GD, antithyroid drugs for less than 3 months. Researchers made the TCR library from RNA that was extracted from PBMCs. With iRepertoire HTBI primers and Arm-PCR of CDR3 regions, TCR beta libraries were built. One entry per CDR3 protein results from TCRdb running MiXCR on the multiplex PCR reads. The sample records 400,000 to 500,000 distinct CDR3 sequences, approximately 14% being singletons. Ten or more counts support this clonotype. What it binds is unknown. This sample was shared with a second study, whose subject was T cells in Graves' hyperthyroidism and ophthalmopathy. As that report states: A 13 V-J signature model discriminated ophthalmopathy versus stable hyperthyroidism.

The origin of this receptor is a woman aged 45-60 years with Graves disease. The source was peripheral blood mononuclear cells (PBMCs), collected at new diagnosis, from a patient treated with antithyroid drugs. The chain has TRBV9 and TRBJ2-2; perhaps TRBD2 as D (5 bases). The CDR3 loop reads CASSVYEGSGELFF. CDR3 DNA: TGTGCCAGCAGCGTATACGAGGGCTCGGGGGAGCTGTTTTTT. The full variable domain, rest sourced from reference TRBV9 and TRBJ2-2, is DSGVTQTPKHLITATGQRVTLRCSPRSGDLSVYWYQQSLDQGLQFLIQYYNGEERAKGNILERFSAQQFPDLHSELNLSSLELGDSALYFCASSVYEGSGELFFGEGSRLTVL.